The 10 T cell receptor beta chains below all came from one sample that was sequenced in a study of ipilimumab plus nivolumab after autologous stem cell transplantation. Libraries were prepared by immunoSEQ multiplex PCR; TCRdb keeps only in-frame clonotypes and omits some of them. The sample yields about 4,800 clones, about 63% seen once. The sequencing here drew on PBMCs, taken in a trial of ipilimumab plus nivolumab as post-transplant consolidation. The origin of the receptors is a male donor with multiple myeloma.

A word on this clone: A far larger clone lies a single base away; this is likely a read error. Distinct nucleotide sequences in the sample also encode this CDR3. The chain combines TRBV5-4 with TRBJ2-2; D may match TRBD1 or TRBD2 (5 bases each). Germline V gene lookup returns CDR1 SGHNT and CDR2 YYREEE (reference sequence). The ends were cut back, 4 bases at V and 5 bases at J, with 18 bases in the middle. This CDR3 is built from 16 residues. DNA for the CDR3: TGTGCCAGCAGCCAAGATAGGGCTGGGACGACCGGGGAGCTGTTTTTT. Protein product: CASSQDRAGTTGELFF.

The chain combines TRBV6-1 with TRBJ2-7, with TRBD1 as a possible D gene (6 bases). The CDR3 spans 14 residues. The germline V gene encodes CDR1 MNHNS and CDR2 SASEGT. The ends were cut back, 6 bases at V and 3 bases at J, with 15 bases in the middle. The CDR3 sequence: CASRLGTLLYEQYF. The CDR3 region has the DNA TGTGCCAGCAGACTCGGGACACTTCTCTACGAGCAGTACTTC.

The V gene is TRBV6-1, the J gene TRBJ1-2; 7 bases are shared with TRBD1. V gave up 6 bases and J gave up 5 bases; unmatched junction bases: 6. Germline V lookup: CDR1 MNHNS, CDR2 SASEGT. This CDR3 is 13 amino acids long. Here the CDR3 reads CASRPGQDYGYTF. Written as DNA, the CDR3 is TGTGCCAGCAGGCCAGGACAGGATTATGGCTACACCTTC.

This clone is termed large. This CDR3 is also generated by other DNA sequences in the sample. The chain is built from TRBV9 and TRBJ1-2; the match to TRBD1 covers 7 bases. The J segment lost 7 bases and the V segment lost 0 bases, leaving 6 bases of the junction unmatched. This CDR3 comprises 14 residues. Germline V lookup: CDR1 SGDLS, CDR2 YYNGEE. This CDR3 reads CASSVVEGAGGYTF. CDR3 DNA sequence: TGTGCCAGCAGCGTAGTGGAGGGGGCAGGTGGCTACACCTTC.

The CDR3 coding sequence is TGCGCCAGCAGCGGGACTAGCGGGGTTTCCTACAATGAGCAGTTCTTC. Translation gives CASSGTSGVSYNEQFF. The chain couples TRBV5-1 to TRBJ2-1; 13 nucleotides align to TRBD2. The CDR3 is 16 amino acids. With V trimmed by 4 bases and J by 1 base, 2 bases remained unmatched. The V gene's germline CDR1 is SGHRS and CDR2 YFSETQ.

The chain joins TRBV7-2 to TRBJ1-5; perhaps TRBD1 as D (6 bases). The CDR3 has 13 residues. The V end was cut by 4 bases, the J end by 4 bases, with 8 bases between. Germline V lookup: CDR1 SGHTA, CDR2 FQGNSA. The CDR3 nucleotides read TGTGCCAGCAGCTCGGACAGTAATCAGCCCCAGCATTTT. Protein sequence: CASSSDSNQPQHF.

The chain carries TRBV19 and TRBJ2-1; D not certain. The V end was cut by 6 bases, the J end by 5 bases, with 14 bases between. This CDR3 region has 14 residues. Germline V lookup: CDR1 LNHDA, CDR2 SQIVND (reference sequence). The chain's CDR3 is CASSWTVGDNEQFF. CDR3 DNA: TGTGCCAGTAGCTGGACCGTGGGCGACAATGAGCAGTTCTTC.

This sequence joins TRBV28 and TRBJ1-5; D gene uncertain. Deletions cut 3 bases from V and 1 base from J, with 19 bases between. The CDR3 sequence is 18 residues long. Per germline, CDR1 MDHEN and CDR2 SYDVKM. CDR3 bases: TGTGCCAGCAGTTTCCGCTCCGGTCCGAGGTTGAGCAATCAGCCCCAGCATTTT. Translating it yields CASSFRSGPRLSNQPQHF.

This chain uses TRBV5-6 with TRBJ1-5; TRBD1 matches 10 bases. Per the germline V gene, CDR1 is SGHDT and CDR2 is YYEEEE. The CDR3 runs to 15 residues. V lost 8 bases, J lost 5 bases, and 10 bases stayed unmatched. CDR3 residues: CARSPTGGADQPQHF. The CDR3 bases are TGTGCCAGAAGCCCGACAGGGGGCGCGGATCAGCCCCAGCATTTT.

This chain connects TRBV7-2 to TRBJ2-7; 11 positions agree with TRBD1. J gave up 2 bases and V 5 bases, and 5 bases lay outside the gene matches. This CDR3 spans 15 amino acids. Germline V gene data show CDR1 as SGHTA and CDR2 as FQGNSA. CDR3 DNA: TGTGCCAGCAGCGTTGGGACAGGGGGACCCTACGAGCAGTACTTC. The encoded protein is CASSVGTGGPYEQYF.